Listed below are T cell receptor beta chains from one sample, sequenced in a study of beta chain features in type 1 diabetes. Sequencing was performed with immunoSEQ multiplex PCR; in TCRdb, only in-frame clones are kept and a portion is missing. Among about 290,000 clones listed, roughly 8% were seen once. Sequencing was performed on central memory CD4+ T cells from blood. The receptors were sampled from a woman aged 18-29 years in good health. Each CDR3 is given with its conserved first and last residue. D genes are given only for firm matches. Clone size is not always given. Where it is, it says once, few, many or a class for expanded clones.

cdr3_nt: TGTGCCAGCACAGGATTGGTGCTGGGCTACACCTTC; cdr3_aa: CASTGLVLGYTF; v_call: TRBV6-6; d_call: NA; clone_size: few; j_call: TRBJ1-2
cdr3_nt: TGTGCCAGCAGCTTAGTGGGACAGGGGGTTGCTGAAGCTTTCTTT; cdr3_aa: CASSLVGQGVAEAFF; v_call: TRBV7-2; d_call: TRBD1; clone_size: NA; j_call: TRBJ1-1
cdr3_nt: TGCGCCAGCAGCTTGACAGGGACGAGGGAGACCCAGTACTTC; cdr3_aa: CASSLTGTRETQYF; v_call: TRBV5-1; d_call: NA; clone_size: few; j_call: TRBJ2-5
cdr3_nt: TGTGCCAGCTCACGTGGACAGGTGGGGGTTGACTCAGCTTTCTTT; cdr3_aa: CASSRGQVGVDSAFF; v_call: TRBV18; d_call: TRBD1; clone_size: few; j_call: TRBJ1-1
cdr3_nt: TGTGCCTGGAGTGTTTTTGCGGCAGATGAAGCTTTCTTT; cdr3_aa: CAWSVFAADEAFF; v_call: TRBV30; d_call: NA; clone_size: NA; j_call: TRBJ1-1
cdr3_nt: TGTGCCAGCAGCTTCCGAACCGGGGCCAACGTCCTGACTTTC; cdr3_aa: CASSFRTGANVLTF; v_call: TRBV7-2; d_call: NA; clone_size: few; j_call: TRBJ2-6
cdr3_nt: TGTGCCAGCAGCGCGACACCGAGCTCCTACAATGAGCAGTTCTTC; cdr3_aa: CASSATPSSYNEQFF; v_call: TRBV9; d_call: NA; clone_size: many; j_call: TRBJ2-1
cdr3_nt: TGTGCCAGCAGCTTCAGTGGGAGTTGGCAGCCCCAGCATTTT; cdr3_aa: CASSFSGSWQPQHF; v_call: TRBV7-2; d_call: NA; clone_size: few; j_call: TRBJ1-5
cdr3_nt: TGTGCCAGCAGCCGTGGAAGGGGTTCCACAGATACGCAGTATTTT; cdr3_aa: CASSRGRGSTDTQYF; v_call: TRBV11-3; d_call: NA; clone_size: many; j_call: TRBJ2-3
cdr3_nt: TGTGCCAGCAGTCTACCACAGGGAGTTCGGACCCAGTACTTC; cdr3_aa: CASSLPQGVRTQYF; v_call: TRBV28; d_call: NA; clone_size: NA; j_call: TRBJ2-5
cdr3_nt: TGTGCCAGCAGCTTCCGACTGGGGCGTTCGAACACTGAAGCTTTCTTT; cdr3_aa: CASSFRLGRSNTEAFF; v_call: TRBV11-2; d_call: NA; clone_size: few; j_call: TRBJ1-1
cdr3_nt: TGTGCCAGCAGCTTAGCAGGTCGTGGAAACACCATATATTTT; cdr3_aa: CASSLAGRGNTIYF; v_call: TRBV7-9; d_call: NA; clone_size: NA; j_call: TRBJ1-3
cdr3_nt: TGTGCCACCAGCAGAGAGCTTGAGGTAACCTACAATGAGCAGTTCTTC; cdr3_aa: CATSRELEVTYNEQFF; v_call: TRBV15; d_call: NA; clone_size: few; j_call: TRBJ2-1
cdr3_nt: TGTGCCAGCAGCGAGCAAGGTGAAGCTTTCTTT; cdr3_aa: CASSEQGEAFF; v_call: TRBV9; d_call: NA; clone_size: NA; j_call: TRBJ1-1
cdr3_nt: TGTGCCAGCAGCCGAGCCGGGACAGGGGGCCGGGAGCAGTTCTTC; cdr3_aa: CASSRAGTGGREQFF; v_call: TRBV14; d_call: TRBD1; clone_size: NA; j_call: TRBJ2-1
cdr3_nt: TGTGCCAGTAGTATAGCTCTCCTGACCGGGGAGCTGTTTTTT; cdr3_aa: CASSIALLTGELFF; v_call: TRBV19; d_call: NA; clone_size: medium-sized; j_call: TRBJ2-2
cdr3_nt: TGTGCCAGTAGTACCAGGACCTTCGGGTCCACTAGCACAGATACGCAGTATTTT; cdr3_aa: CASSTRTFGSTSTDTQYF; v_call: TRBV19; d_call: NA; clone_size: few; j_call: TRBJ2-3
cdr3_nt: TGTGCCAGCAGCCCGCCCGACCGCCTATACGGCTACACCTTC; cdr3_aa: CASSPPDRLYGYTF; v_call: TRBV7-2; d_call: NA; clone_size: many; j_call: TRBJ1-2
cdr3_nt: TGTGCCAGTAGTATAAGTGGGAAGGTCAATCAGCCCCAGCATTTT; cdr3_aa: CASSISGKVNQPQHF; v_call: TRBV19; d_call: NA; clone_size: few; j_call: TRBJ1-5
cdr3_nt: TGTGCCAGCAGCCTCGGGATCCAAGAGACCCAGTACTTC; cdr3_aa: CASSLGIQETQYF; v_call: TRBV9; d_call: NA; clone_size: few; j_call: TRBJ2-5
cdr3_nt: TGTGCCAGCAGCTTAGCGCTGGGGGGTGAGCAGTTCTTC; cdr3_aa: CASSLALGGEQFF; v_call: TRBV7-9; d_call: NA; clone_size: few; j_call: TRBJ2-1
cdr3_nt: TGTGCCACCAGCAGGAAGACTAGCGGGGGCGGGTATGAGCAGTTCTTC; cdr3_aa: CATSRKTSGGGYEQFF; v_call: TRBV15; d_call: TRBD2; clone_size: NA; j_call: TRBJ2-1
cdr3_nt: TGTGCCAGCAGCTTGGACAGGCTCAATGGCTACACCTTC; cdr3_aa: CASSLDRLNGYTF; v_call: TRBV5-5; d_call: NA; clone_size: few; j_call: TRBJ1-2
cdr3_nt: TGTGCCAGCAGCCCAGGACAGACCCGAAGTCAGCCCCAGCATTTT; cdr3_aa: CASSPGQTRSQPQHF; v_call: TRBV7-9; d_call: NA; clone_size: NA; j_call: TRBJ1-5
cdr3_nt: TGTGCCAGCAGCAGAACGGGACAGGGAATGGTGGATCAGCCCCAGCATTTT; cdr3_aa: CASSRTGQGMVDQPQHF; v_call: TRBV5-6; d_call: TRBD1; clone_size: few; j_call: TRBJ1-5
cdr3_nt: TGTGCCAGCAGCTTAGCGTTCTTGGCACTAGCGGGAAGCGAGCAGTACTTC; cdr3_aa: CASSLAFLALAGSEQYF; v_call: TRBV7-8; d_call: TRBD2; clone_size: NA; j_call: TRBJ2-7
cdr3_nt: TGCGCCAGCAGCACCGTAGCGGGGAACCAAGAGACCCAGTACTTC; cdr3_aa: CASSTVAGNQETQYF; v_call: TRBV5-1; d_call: TRBD2; clone_size: few; j_call: TRBJ2-5
cdr3_nt: TGTGCCAGTAGTGGGGCGGACAGCCTCAATCAGCCCCAGCATTTT; cdr3_aa: CASSGADSLNQPQHF; v_call: TRBV19; d_call: NA; clone_size: NA; j_call: TRBJ1-5
cdr3_nt: TGCAGCGTTGAAGCACAGGATTCCGGCTATGGCTACACCTTC; cdr3_aa: CSVEAQDSGYGYTF; v_call: TRBV29-1; d_call: NA; clone_size: few; j_call: TRBJ1-2